This T cell receptor (beta chain) came from a study of T cells after yellow fever vaccination. Overall study findings and caveats: Compared with primary, the secondary response was weaker and peaked at day 5, not 15.

TCRdb analysed the 5' RACE reads with MiXCR anew, one entry per CDR3 protein. The sample records roughly 99,000 distinct CDR3 sequences, around 5.8% being singletons. In regard to this clonotype: What it binds is not known.

V lost 2 bases, J lost 6 bases, and 7 bases lay in between. The CDR3 covers 13 residues. The origin of this receptor is a man aged 18 to 29 who received the YFV17D yellow fever vaccine. The V call is TRBV12-3 or TRBV12-4, the J call TRBJ2-2; D remains unclear. Source: CD8+ T cells sorted from PBMCs, taken 10 days after the yellow fever booster vaccination. The CDR3 protein is CASSLIPAGELFF. In DNA, the CDR3 is TGTGCCAGCAGTTTAATCCCGGCCGGGGAGCTGTTTTTT.